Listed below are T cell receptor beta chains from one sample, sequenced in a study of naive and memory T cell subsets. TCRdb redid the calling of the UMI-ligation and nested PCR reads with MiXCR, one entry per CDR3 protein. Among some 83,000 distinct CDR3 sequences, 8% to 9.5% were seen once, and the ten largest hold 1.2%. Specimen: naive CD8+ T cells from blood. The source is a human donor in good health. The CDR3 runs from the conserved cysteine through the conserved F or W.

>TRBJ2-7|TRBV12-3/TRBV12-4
CASSLRAGVRNEQYF
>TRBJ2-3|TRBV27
CASRDTRQGTQYF
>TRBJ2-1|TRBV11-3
CASSFSGGRAGEQFF
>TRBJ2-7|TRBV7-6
CASSRLAGFYEQYF
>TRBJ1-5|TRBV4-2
CASRQREDSNQPQHF
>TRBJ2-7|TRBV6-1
CASSKTTSALSEQYF
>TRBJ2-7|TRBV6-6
CASSYGLAGAYEQYF
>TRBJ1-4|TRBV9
CASSPQGGEREGNEKLFF
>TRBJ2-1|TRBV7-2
CASSLGVGGGFRDEQFF
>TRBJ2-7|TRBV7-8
CASSLRPGTYEQYF
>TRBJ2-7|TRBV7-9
CASSQPGGGLSYEQYF
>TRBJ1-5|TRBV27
CASSFKGARSNQPQHF
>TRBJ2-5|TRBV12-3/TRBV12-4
CASSTLVARMETQYF
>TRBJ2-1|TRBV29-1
CSAPRVNEQFF
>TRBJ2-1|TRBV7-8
CASSRTGLSSYNEQFF
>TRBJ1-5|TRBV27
CASSSRGRSNQPQHF
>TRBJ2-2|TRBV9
CASTSPNPTPGLAGGPPTGELFF
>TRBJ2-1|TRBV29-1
CSVIWGQGTFF
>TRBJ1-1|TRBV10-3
CAISDPSGGTEAFF
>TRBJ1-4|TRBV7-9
CASSPKPGQEKLFF
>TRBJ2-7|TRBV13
CASSCLTRDRSYEQYF
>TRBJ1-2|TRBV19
CASTPSGGHFGYTF
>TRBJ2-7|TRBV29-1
CSVEEGSYEQYF
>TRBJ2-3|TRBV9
CASSPDGRARTDTQYF
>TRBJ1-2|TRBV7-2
CASSLSGPTGTNYGYTF
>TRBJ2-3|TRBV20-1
CSAGTGGPYSTDTQYF